The clone carrying this T cell receptor (beta chain) was counted a few times. The PCR made use of 60 Vbeta and 13 Jbeta primers. The table came from immunoSEQ multiplex PCR; TCRdb's copy has only in-frame clones and leaves some out. The sample records around 150,000 clones, approximately 78% being singletons. The CDR3 is 13 amino acids. CDR1 and CDR2 from the germline V gene are SGHRS and YFSETQ. V lost 6 bases and J lost 0, with 9 bases in between. This sample was included in a study of cytomegalovirus exposure and HLA in healthy donors. The sequenced material came from PBMCs. The chain has TRBV5-1 and TRBJ2-5; weak D call: TRBD1 (5 bases). The source of this sequence is a woman in her thirties or forties in good health and CMV-seronegative. CDR3 DNA sequence: TGCGCCAGCACCCTAGGGGACCAAGAGACCCAGTACTTC. This codes for CASTLGDQETQYF. Full variable domain (rest looked up from reference TRBV5-1 and TRBJ2-5): KAGVTQTPRYLIKTRGQQVTLSCSPISGHRSVSWYQQTPGQGLQFLFEYFSETQRNKGNFPGRFSGRQFSNSRSEMNVSTLELGDSALYLCASTLGDQETQYFGPGTRLLVL.